This T cell receptor beta chain was observed in a study of T-cell reconstitution after alpha-beta-depleted transplantation in children (TCRdb year 2016). For the wider study: T-cell immune reconstitution after TCRalphabeta/CD19-depleted allogeneic hematopoietic cell transplantation in children was quantitatively tracked in the study by means of TCR repertoire profiling. Overall study outcomes, separate from this receptor: The frequencies of hyperexpanded clones fell over the following months, and after one year, T-cell counts and TCRbeta diversity were mostly attributed to newly produced T cells. The apparently early recovery of alphabetaT-cell counts about two months after transplant reportedly depended on only several hundred rapidly expanded clones that came from non-depleted graft cells. In some patients, the high TCRbeta diversity seen at day 60 was put down to recipient T cells and intrathymic progenitors that had survived conditioning.

Library preparation was by PCR. The data were produced on an Illumina HiSeq 2500. To normalize quantification of the TCRbeta repertoire, the TCR libraries were built with molecular barcoding that relied on unique molecular identifiers. TCRdb reprocessed the public reads (quality trimming at Q25 with fastp, clone calling with MiXCR) and kept in-frame beta chains. For every CDR3 protein sequence, its rows merge into one entry that carries the most common genes and DNA. Across this sample there are some 290,000 distinct CDR3 sequences, with approximately 23% seen only once. 9.5% to 13% of the sample is taken by the ten largest. Taken from cysteine to phenylalanine, the CDR3 has 14 residues. Just the 42-base CDR3 DNA is kept, in frame starting at base 1. According to the germline V gene, CDR1 reads KGHSH and CDR2 reads LQKENI. Clipping removes 5 bases from V and 7 bases from J, with 6 as the unmatched junction base count.

The treatment or condition label here, explained by the study, means: allogeneic hematopoietic cell transplantation with graft depleted of TCRalphabeta T cells and CD19 B cells. Transplant recipients were children who received TCRalphabeta/CD19-depleted allogeneic hematopoietic cell grafts. This clonotype was observed a few times. No antigen is known for it. Qualities for individual bases were not recorded, and no much larger clone is one base off. The specimen comprised PBMCs, mostly from graft donor cells, sampled 180 days after TCRalphabeta/CD19-depleted stem cell transplant. Rearrangement joined TRBV18 to TRBJ1-4, with 8 central nucleotides matching TRBD1. The clonotype was recovered from a male patient under 18 who had a stem cell transplant for acute lymphoblastic leukemia, so the T cells may come from the graft donor. At the DNA level, the sequence is TGTGCCAGCTCATCCCAGGGGGCGGGTGAAAAACTGTTTTTT. It specifies CASSSQGAGEKLFF.